Below are 31 T cell receptor beta chains sequenced from a single sample in a study of tumor-infiltrating lymphocytes in oesophageal squamous cell carcinoma. TCRdb called the PCR reads again in MiXCR, with one record for every CDR3 protein. The sample records almost 20,000 distinct CDR3 sequences, under 50% being singletons. Input material: blood. The receptors come from a male donor with esophageal squamous cell carcinoma.

The CDR3 region is CASSLDSGSAETQYF. DNA of the CDR3: TGTGCCAGCAGCTTGGATAGCGGGAGTGCTGAGACCCAGTACTTC. The J gene is TRBJ2-7, the V gene TRBV7-8; 9 nucleotides match TRBD2. The DNA end lines up better with TRBJ2-5; the J call may be wrong. The CDR3 consists of 15 residues. Germline-derived CDR1 and CDR2 are SGHVS and FQNEAQ.

The sample holds many counts of this clonotype. The chain recombines TRBV5-4 with TRBJ2-1, with D unresolved. Between the trimmed V and J ends, which lost 0 bases and 8 bases, there was a span of 3 bases. This CDR3 spans 11 amino acids. CDR1 and CDR2 (germline): SGHNT, YYREEE (reference sequence). The CDR3 DNA is TGTGCCAGCAGCTTGGCGCATGAGCAGTTCTTC. Amino acid sequence: CASSLAHEQFF.

The V call is TRBV7-2, the J call TRBJ2-5; 11 bases are shared with TRBD1. Matching the DNA end better, TRBJ2-1 makes the J call doubtful. This CDR3 spans 16 amino acids. The germline gives CDR1 SGHTA, CDR2 FQGNSA. In nucleotides, the CDR3 is TGTGCCAGCAGCTTAGCCTCGGACAGGGGGCGGGGTGAGCAGTTCTTC. Its translation: CASSLASDRGRGEQFF.

V is TRBV7-8 and J is TRBJ2-6, with a tentative D call TRBD1 (5 bases). Germline V lookup: CDR1 SGHVS, CDR2 FQNEAQ. Trimming left V 6 bases short and J 4 bases short, with 19 bases between. This CDR3 region has 17 residues. The CDR3 here is CASSIRQWPAGANVLTF. DNA of the CDR3: TGTGCCAGCAGTATCAGACAGTGGCCAGCAGGGGCCAACGTCCTGACTTTC.

V is TRBV6-5 and J is TRBJ2-1; 7 bases map to TRBD1. With 0 bases clipped from V and 6 bases from J, the junction kept 2 bases outside the gene matches. This CDR3 is built from 14 residues. Germline V gene lookup returns CDR1 MNHEY and CDR2 SVGAGI. The CDR3 bases are TGTGCCAGCAGTTACTCGAGGGACAGCAATGAGCAGTTCTTC. It translates to CASSYSRDSNEQFF.

About this clonotype itself: The CDR3 end shows no conserved phenylalanine or tryptophan, and so a read error is likely. No DNA is shown, since the ends of the CDR3 on it are uncertain; the CDR3 is the one TCRdb lists. V is TRBV7-6 and J is TRBJ2-3; whether TRBD2, the table's D call, matches the DNA was not checked. With termini counted, the CDR3 has 18 amino acids. The V gene's germline CDR1 is SGHVS and CDR2 FNYEAQ. CDR3 amino acids: CASSSGSGQGPYEQYFGP.

This clonotype has ten or more counts. This chain joins TRBV11-2 and TRBJ2-7; D is possibly TRBD2 (5 bases). Trimming took 6 bases from V and 1 from J, leaving 16 bases between them. The germline V gene has CDR1 SGHAT and CDR2 FQNNGV. CDR3 size: 15 residues. CDR3 coding DNA: TGTGCCAGCAGACCGATAACTACGGGGTCCTACGAGCAGTACTTC. Translation gives CASRPITTGSYEQYF. Combining the CDR3 with reference TRBV11-2 and TRBJ2-7 gives the whole variable domain EAGVAQSPRYKIIEKRQSVAFWCNPISGHATLYWYQQILGQGPKLLIQFQNNGVVDDSQLPKDRFSAERLKGVDSTLKIQPAKLEDSAVYLCASRPITTGSYEQYFGPGTRLTVT.

This clonotype was seen ten or more times. This chain links TRBV27 with TRBJ2-1; TRBD2 is a possible D gene (6 bases). Germline V gene lookup returns CDR1 MNHEY and CDR2 SMNVEV (reference sequence). V shed 5 bases and J shed 4 bases, with 18 bases lying between them. The CDR3 consists of 16 residues. The chain's CDR3 is CASSMTGTSTYNEQFF. Here the CDR3 DNA reads TGTGCCAGCAGTATGACCGGGACTTCCACTTACAATGAGCAGTTCTTC.

The rearrangement joins TRBV5-4 to TRBJ2-1; 8 nucleotides line up with TRBD1. Per germline, CDR1 SGHNT and CDR2 YYREEE (reference sequence). Trimming took 2 bases from V and 7 from J; bases not matched to a gene: 8. The CDR3 is 15 residues long. The CDR3 loop is CASSFIRGLRNEQFF. CDR3 coding DNA: TGTGCCAGCAGCTTCATCAGGGGGCTGAGGAATGAGCAGTTCTTC.

The chain uses TRBV5-1 and TRBJ2-7; TRBD2 aligns across 10 bases. The J call may not be correct, given that the DNA end is closer to TRBJ2-5. CDR3 length equals 15 residues. CDR1 is SGHRS, CDR2 YFSETQ, per germline. CDR3 sequence reads: CASRWSGGGQETQYF. As DNA, the CDR3 is TGCGCCAGCAGATGGAGCGGGGGGGGCCAAGAGACCCAGTACTTC.

The chain employs TRBV7-2 and TRBJ2-7; the D is unclear. This CDR3 contains 17 residues. Trimming shortened V by 0 bases and J by 0 bases, and 15 bases separated the two germline ends. Germline assignment: CDR1 SGHTA and CDR2 FQGNSA. CDR3 bases: TGTGCCAGCAGCTTAGCGCTTATGGGCCTGAGCTCCTACGAGCAGTACTTC. Its translation is CASSLALMGLSSYEQYF.

There are many counts of this clonotype. Being one base from a much bigger clone, this may be a read error. The CDR3 DNA reads TGTGCCCAGGCTAGCGGGGAAGGGAATGAGCAGTACTTC. It is translated as CAQASGEGNEQYF. The chain has TRBV10-3 and TRBJ2-7; 9 nucleotides line up with TRBD2. Trimming at V came to 11 bases and at J to 7 bases, leaving 12 bases not matched to a gene. CDR1 and CDR2 from the germline V gene are ENHRY and SYGVKD. The CDR3 extends over 13 amino acids.

This clonotype was seen at least ten times. This chain connects TRBV7-3 to TRBJ2-6, with D maybe TRBD2 (5 bases). The CDR3 runs to 16 residues. From germline, CDR1 is SGHTA and CDR2 FQGTGA. V dropped 5 bases and J dropped 1 base, with 12 bases sitting between them. The CDR3 loop is CASSPPGSSGANVLTF. In DNA, the CDR3 is TGTGCCAGCAGCCCGCCTGGGAGTTCTGGGGCCAACGTCCTGACTTTC.

This clonotype was observed many times. The V and J genes are TRBV2 and TRBJ1-2; D is ambiguous. Trimming left V 3 bases short and J 2 bases short, with 10 bases between. The CDR3 sequence is 14 residues long. Germline CDR1 is SNHLY and CDR2 is FYNNEI. The chain's CDR3 is CASSEQAANYGYTF. The CDR3 nucleotides read TGTGCCAGCAGTGAGCAGGCGGCGAACTATGGCTACACCTTC.

This clonotype was detected a few times. This rearrangement joins TRBV7-2 to TRBJ2-3; D gene unclear. The CDR3 is 13 amino acids. Trimming removed 1 base from V and 6 bases from J, with 8 bases in between. Germline V gene sequence: CDR1 SGHTA, CDR2 FQGNSA. CDR3 loop: CASSLGFLDTQYF. Here the CDR3 DNA reads TGTGCCAGCAGCTTAGGTTTTCTTGATACGCAGTATTTT.

There are many counts of this clonotype. CDR3 region: CASSSTSESSYNEQFF. The DNA for the CDR3 is TGTGCCAGCAGTTCCACTAGCGAAAGCTCCTACAATGAGCAGTTCTTC. The chain uses TRBV7-6 and TRBJ2-1; 7 nucleotides match TRBD2. Looked up from germline, CDR1 is SGHVS and CDR2 is FNYEAQ. The CDR3 runs to 16 residues. J was trimmed by 0 bases and V by 6 bases; bases with no gene match: 8.

This clonotype was seen at least ten times. The chain links TRBV6-1 to TRBJ2-3, with 10 bases that match TRBD1. Losses at the gene ends were 5 bases for V and 1 base for J; bases not matched to a gene: 9. The CDR3 consists of 17 residues. CDR1 and CDR2 (germline): MNHNS, SASEGT. CDR3 region: CASSSDRGAIGTDTQYF. CDR3 nucleotide sequence: TGTGCCAGCAGTTCGGACAGGGGGGCAATTGGCACAGATACGCAGTATTTT.

This sequence joins TRBV12-3 or TRBV12-4 and TRBJ1-1, with TRBD1 identical over 8 bases. The CDR3 covers 14 residues. Unmatched junction bases numbered 7, after V lost 5 bases and J lost 5 bases. Here the CDR3 reads CASSTQTGGTEAFF. As DNA, the CDR3 is TGTGCCAGCAGTACCCAAACAGGGGGGACTGAAGCTTTCTTT.

This clonotype was seen repeatedly, ten times or more. The CDR3 region has the DNA TGCGCCAGCAGCTGGGGGGACGATTCTACCTACGAGCAGTACTTC. This gives the protein CASSWGDDSTYEQYF. This chain connects TRBV5-1 to TRBJ2-7; TRBD2 might be the D (6 bases). The germline V and J ends were trimmed by 3 bases and 2 bases, with 15 bases remaining between them. There are 15 residues in the CDR3. Per the germline V gene, CDR1 is SGHRS and CDR2 is YFSETQ.

This clonotype appeared a few times. The chain couples TRBV6-4 to TRBJ2-3; TRBD2 might be the D (6 bases). Trimming took 5 bases from V and 8 from J, leaving 8 bases between them. Germline V CDR1 and CDR2: MRHNA, SNTAGT. The CDR3 runs to 11 residues. In nucleotides, the CDR3 is TGTGCCAGCAGTCAGGGAGGTACGCAGTATTTT. Encoded protein: CASSQGGTQYF.

In regard to this clonotype: The junction does not match germline at one end; this may be a read error. V and J are TRBV5-4 and TRBJ1-6; 8 bases fit TRBD1. The CDR3 contains 13 residues. CDR1 SGHNT and CDR2 YYREEE come from the germline V gene (reference sequence). This chain's CDR3 is CASSAGTGETQYF. The CDR3 DNA reads as TGTGCCAGCAGCGCCGGGACAGGAGAGACCCAGTACTTT.

This clonotype showed up many times. V and J are TRBV11-2 and TRBJ2-7, with TRBD1 matching over 11 bases. Trimming at V came to 2 bases and at J to 5 bases, leaving 5 bases not matched to a gene. Germline V gene lookup returns CDR1 SGHAT and CDR2 FQNNGV. The CDR3 is 15 residues long. CDR3 DNA sequence: TGTGCCAGCAGCTTAATGAGGACAGGGGGCAACGAGCAGTACTTC. This sequence encodes CASSLMRTGGNEQYF.

The chain uses TRBV7-3 and TRBJ2-7; either TRBD1 or TRBD2 may fit D (5 bases each). The J call may not be correct, given that the DNA end is closer to TRBJ2-1. The CDR3 is 17 amino acids. Germline loops: CDR1 SGHTA, CDR2 FQGTGA. In DNA, the CDR3 is TGTGCCAGCAGCCCAAAGGGACCACCGACAGAGAACAATGAGCAGTTCTTC. It codes for CASSPKGPPTENNEQFF.

This clonotype was seen at least ten times. V usage is TRBV5-1 and J usage is TRBJ2-3; tentatively, D is TRBD1 (6 bases). CDR1 SGHRS and CDR2 YFSETQ come from the germline V gene. The CDR3 is 16 amino acids. V lost 4 bases, J lost 4 bases, and 19 bases lay in between. The CDR3 bases are TGCGCCAGCAGCCCCGGGCAGGGGTATTCACCAGATACGCAGTATTTT. As protein: CASSPGQGYSPDTQYF.

This chain links TRBV5-1 with TRBJ2-1, with D possibly TRBD2 on 5 matching bases. The end of the DNA fits TRBJ2-5 better, so the J call may be wrong. Germline lookup yields CDR1 SGHRS and CDR2 YFSETQ. The CDR3 runs to 13 residues. CDR3 in amino acids: CASSLRSGETQYF. CDR3 DNA sequence: TGCGCCAGCAGCCTCAGATCGGGGGAGACCCAGTACTTC.

This clonotype was counted only a few times. One junction end does not reproduce the germline sequence, and a read error may be involved. This sequence joins TRBV7-8 and TRBJ2-3; 8 positions agree with TRBD1. CDR1 and CDR2 from the germline V gene are SGHVS and FQNEAQ. The CDR3 has 16 residues. This chain's CDR3 is CASTPRGQGLQGELYF. Written as DNA, the CDR3 is TGTGCCAGCACCCCGCGAGGACAGGGTTTACAAGGGGAGCTGTACTTC.

CDR3 in amino acids: CASSRSQGAGATEAFF. The CDR3 DNA reads TGTGCCAGCAGCCGGTCTCAAGGGGCAGGGGCCACTGAAGCTTTCTTT. The rearrangement links TRBV7-6 to TRBJ1-1; maybe TRBD1 (6 bases). Trimming removed 5 bases at V and 4 bases at J, with 20 bases between. The CDR3 has 16 amino acids. Per germline, CDR1 SGHVS and CDR2 FNYEAQ.

The chain links TRBV7-2 to TRBJ1-1; D tentatively fits TRBD1 or TRBD2 (5 bases each). The J call may not be correct, given that the DNA end is closer to TRBJ2-3. The CDR3 runs to 13 residues. Germline-derived CDR1 and CDR2 are SGHTA and FQGNSA. The CDR3 DNA reads as TGTGCCAGCAGGGGGGTACTAGTGAGCGAGCAGTATTTT. Its protein product is CASRGVLVSEQYF.

The chain has TRBV27 and TRBJ2-1; 12 bases match TRBD2. This CDR3 region has 13 residues. The ends lost 7 bases at V and 8 bases at J; junction bases unmatched: 3. Per germline, CDR1 MNHEY and CDR2 SMNVEV (reference sequence). The CDR3 reads CASKLAGGHEQFF. The CDR3 DNA sequence: TGTGCCAGCAAGCTAGCGGGGGGGCATGAGCAGTTCTTC.

This clonotype appeared many times. The chain is built from TRBV5-1 and TRBJ1-1; D may be TRBD1 (6 bases). The CDR3 runs to 16 residues. CDR1 and CDR2 (germline): SGHRS, YFSETQ. Trimming stripped 6 bases from V and 5 bases from J, with 23 bases between. CDR3 protein: CASKSTIVRGPTEAFF. The CDR3 region has the DNA TGCGCCAGCAAATCTACAATTGTCAGGGGCCCAACTGAAGCTTTCTTT.

The table lists this clonotype with a few counts. This chain connects TRBV9 to TRBJ1-3, with 7 nucleotides matching TRBD1. J was trimmed by 4 bases and V by 4 bases; bases with no gene match: 2. The CDR3 spans 13 residues. Germline V gene sequence: CDR1 SGDLS, CDR2 YYNGEE. This chain's CDR3 is CASSPGGGNTIYF. The CDR3 DNA sequence: TGTGCCAGCAGCCCAGGGGGGGGAAACACCATATATTTT.